Each of the 3 T cell receptor beta chains below was sequenced from the same sample in a study of shared clonotypes between healthy human individuals. Naive CD8 isolation took CD45RO-negative cells positively selected for CCR7 and excluded terminally differentiated effector memory CD45RA+ cells. TCRdb's copy holds only in-frame clones and misses some; the assay was immunoSEQ multiplex PCR. The data contain about 2 million clones, around 96% of them singletons. The sequenced sample consisted of naive CD8+ T cells sorted from blood. The receptor source for this set is a young man in good health.

V is TRBV27 and J is TRBJ1-4; 8 bases map to TRBD1. The CDR3 has 15 residues. CDR1 and CDR2 from the germline V gene are MNHEY and SMNVEV (reference sequence). V was pared by 5 bases and J by 5 bases, with 7 bases of the junction left unmatched. CDR3 in amino acids: CASSPRTGSNEKLFF. The CDR3 coding sequence is TGTGCCAGCAGTCCCCGGACAGGGTCAAATGAAAAACTGTTTTTT.

The chain uses TRBV11-2 and TRBJ1-4; D remains unclear. There are 17 residues in the CDR3. The V gene lost 0 bases and the J gene lost 0 bases, with 11 bases spanning the gap. Germline assignment: CDR1 SGHAT and CDR2 FQNNGV. CDR3 region: CASSLDLEPATNEKLFF. CDR3 sequence (DNA): TGTGCCAGCAGCTTAGATCTCGAGCCCGCAACTAATGAAAAACTGTTTTTT.

The CDR3 sequence is CASGSGVGTEAFF. The CDR3, as DNA: TGTGCCAGCGGATCAGGGGTGGGGACTGAAGCTTTCTTT. The rearrangement uses TRBV27 and TRBJ1-1, with D maybe TRBD1 (6 bases). This CDR3 region has 13 residues. Germline CDR1 is MNHEY and CDR2 is SMNVEV (reference sequence). Trimming removed 8 bases from V and 5 bases from J, with 15 bases in between.